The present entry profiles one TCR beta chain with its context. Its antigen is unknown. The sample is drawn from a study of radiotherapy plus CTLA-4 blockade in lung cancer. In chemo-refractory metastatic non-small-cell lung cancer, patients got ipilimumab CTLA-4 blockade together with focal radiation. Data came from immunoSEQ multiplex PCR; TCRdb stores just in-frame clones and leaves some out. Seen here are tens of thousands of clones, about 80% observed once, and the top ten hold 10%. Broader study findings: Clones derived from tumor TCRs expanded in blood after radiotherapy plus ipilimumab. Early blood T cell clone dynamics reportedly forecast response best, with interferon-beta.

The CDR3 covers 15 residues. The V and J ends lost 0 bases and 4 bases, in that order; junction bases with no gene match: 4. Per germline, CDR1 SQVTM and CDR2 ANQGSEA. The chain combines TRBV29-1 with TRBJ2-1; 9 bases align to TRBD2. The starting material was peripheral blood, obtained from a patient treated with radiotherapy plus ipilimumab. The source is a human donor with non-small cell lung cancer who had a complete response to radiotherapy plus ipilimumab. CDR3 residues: CSVEEETSGYNEQFF. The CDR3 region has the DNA TGCAGCGTTGAAGAGGAGACTAGCGGATACAATGAGCAGTTCTTC.